Presented here are 16 T cell receptor beta chains from one specimen sequenced in a study of shared clonotypes between healthy human individuals. Libraries were prepared by immunoSEQ multiplex PCR; TCRdb keeps only in-frame clonotypes and omits some of them. The sample yields around 1,900,000 clones, 85% to 95% seen once. It was CD45RO-negative cells, positively selected for CCR7, that made up naive CD8 cells, with terminally differentiated effector memory CD45RA+ cells excluded. The specimen was naive CD8+ T cells from PBMCs. The receptor source for this set is a man aged 18-30 years in good health. Some clones in this sample may be carry-over from other donors' samples.

Points on this clone: Other DNA variants within this sample encode the same CDR3. The chain carries TRBV28 and TRBJ1-3; no definite D call. The CDR3 totals 14 residues. With 3 bases removed from V and 0 bases from J, the gap between germline ends came to 6 bases. Germline CDR1 is MDHEN and CDR2 is SYDVKM. CDR3 loop: CASSFRVSGNTIYF. CDR3 in DNA: TGTGCCAGCAGTTTTAGGGTCTCTGGAAACACCATATATTTT.

The chain links TRBV13 to TRBJ1-1; perhaps TRBD1 as D (6 bases). In germline, CDR1 is PRHDT, CDR2 FYEKMQ (reference sequence). Trimming cost V 3 bases and J 3 bases, with 8 bases left between them. This CDR3 region has 13 residues. In nucleotides, the CDR3 is TGTGCCAGCAGCTTGGGGGCGGACACTGAAGCTTTCTTT. The encoded protein is CASSLGADTEAFF.

On this clone: Within the sample, other DNA sequences also encode this same CDR3. The genes are TRBV28 and TRBJ2-7; possible D gene TRBD1, 6 bases. Trimming cost V 6 bases and J 1 base, with 13 bases left between them. In germline, CDR1 is MDHEN, CDR2 SYDVKM. This CDR3 contains 14 residues. The CDR3 bases are TGTGCCAGCAGCCTACAGGGCTGGTCCTACGAGCAGTACTTC. Its translation is CASSLQGWSYEQYF.

DNA of the CDR3: TGTGCCAGCAGCGGCGACACTAGCGGACCCACAGATACGCAGTATTTT. Its protein is CASSGDTSGPTDTQYF. The chain has TRBV9 and TRBJ2-3, with 8 bases matching TRBD2. Looked up from germline, CDR1 is SGDLS and CDR2 is YYNGEE. The ends lost 3 bases at V and 2 bases at J; junction bases unmatched: 8. The CDR3 contains 16 residues.

This rearrangement joins TRBV4-1 to TRBJ1-2; no clear D gene. The CDR3 is made up of 13 amino acids. Germline V CDR1 and CDR2: MGHRA, YSYEKL. Trimming removed 1 base from V and 8 bases from J, with 11 bases in between. As DNA, the CDR3 is TGCGCCAGCAGCCAAGTGGCTGAGGCAGGCTACACCTTC. Its translation: CASSQVAEAGYTF.

The CDR3 sequence is CASSLSAGGQPQHF. The CDR3 coding sequence is TGTGCCAGCAGTTTAAGCGCGGGAGGTCAGCCCCAGCATTTT. The V gene is TRBV27, the J gene TRBJ1-5; D gene uncertain. This CDR3 has 14 residues. Germline-derived CDR1 and CDR2 are MNHEY and SMNVEV (reference sequence). V lost 2 bases, J lost 6 bases, and 11 bases lay in between.

Worth noting for this clone: Sequence at one end of the junction differs from germline and may be a read error. V gene TRBV19 combines with J gene TRBJ2-7, with D perhaps matching TRBD2 (5 bases). CDR1 is LNHDA and CDR2 is SQIVND in the germline V gene (reference sequence). This CDR3 is 13 amino acids long. The CDR3 spells CASSIAGSFEQYF. In nucleotides, the CDR3 is TGTGCCAGTAGTATAGCGGGATCCTTCGAGCAGTACTTC.

The chain joins TRBV7-3 to TRBJ1-6, with D unresolved. Trimming took off 11 bases at V and 7 bases at J, with 3 bases between the two ends. This CDR3 spans 9 amino acids. Germline V gene lookup returns CDR1 SGHTA and CDR2 FQGTGA. CDR3 in amino acids: CADNSPLHF. For the CDR3, the DNA is TGTGCCGACAATTCACCCCTCCACTTT.

The chain is built from TRBV6-1 and TRBJ2-4; 10 positions match TRBD1. The trim removed 4 bases at V and 3 bases at J, leaving 18 bases unmatched. Germline assignment: CDR1 MNHNS and CDR2 SASEGT. This CDR3 spans 20 amino acids. The CDR3 nucleotides read TGTGCCAGCAGTGGTTCTGCCGGGACAGGGGAGCGGGTTGGCAAAAACATTCAGTACTTC. It is translated as CASSGSAGTGERVGKNIQYF.

V is TRBV6-5 and J is TRBJ2-7, with D maybe TRBD2 (6 bases). The CDR3 loop spans 14 amino acids. Trimming shortened V by 5 bases and J by 4 bases, and 15 bases separated the two germline ends. Germline assignment: CDR1 MNHEY and CDR2 SVGAGI. The chain's CDR3 is CASSIRDAGYEQYF. In DNA form, the CDR3 reads TGTGCCAGCAGTATCCGGGACGCGGGGTACGAGCAGTACTTC.

V is TRBV28 and J is TRBJ2-5, with D possibly being TRBD1 (5 bases). V lost 7 bases and J lost 5, with 14 bases in between. Germline assignment: CDR1 MDHEN and CDR2 SYDVKM. The CDR3 has 13 amino acids. The CDR3 DNA is TGTGCCAGCACGACAGTTGCCCGTGAGACCCAGTACTTC. Translation: CASTTVARETQYF.

This sequence joins TRBV11-2 and TRBJ1-1; D call uncertain. V shed 5 bases and J shed 7 bases, with 20 bases lying between them. This CDR3 comprises 15 residues. Germline V gene lookup returns CDR1 SGHAT and CDR2 FQNNGV. The CDR3 nucleotides read TGTGCCAGCAGCCCTAGGATGGGTTCTCGAAGTGAAGCTTTCTTT. Translating it yields CASSPRMGSRSEAFF.

This chain uses TRBV7-8 with TRBJ1-1; a possible D gene is TRBD1 (5 bases). Germline CDR1 is SGHVS and CDR2 is FQNEAQ. The CDR3 sequence is 18 residues long. V was trimmed by 2 bases and J by 1 base, leaving 20 bases between them. The CDR3 loop reads CASSLTRQGYGRNTEAFF. CDR3 DNA sequence: TGTGCCAGCAGCTTAACCCGGCAGGGCTACGGTAGGAACACTGAAGCTTTCTTT.

CDR3 nucleotide sequence: TGCGCCAGCAGACCCGACAGGAACTCTGGAAACACCATATATTTT. Translated: CASRPDRNSGNTIYF. This rearrangement joins TRBV5-1 to TRBJ1-3, with D possibly being TRBD1 (6 bases). Trimming took off 5 bases at V and 0 bases at J, with 12 bases between the two ends. CDR1 and CDR2 (germline): SGHRS, YFSETQ. CDR3 length: 15 residues.

This chain links TRBV29-1 with TRBJ2-1; 10 bases line up with TRBD2. Germline assignment: CDR1 SQVTM and CDR2 ANQGSEA. The CDR3 spans 16 residues. After removal of 0 bases from V and 8 bases from J, the junction contained 10 bases not matched to a gene. CDR3 bases: TGCAGCGTTGAAGACTTAAGCGGGAGGGCGTATCATGAGCAGTTCTTC. Its protein is CSVEDLSGRAYHEQFF.

The chain recombines TRBV6-4 with TRBJ2-3; 8 nucleotides agree with TRBD2. Trimming cost V 3 bases and J 4 bases; bases outside gene matches: 3. This CDR3 has 14 amino acids. Germline-derived CDR1 and CDR2 are MRHNA and SNTAGT. CDR3 nucleotides: TGTGCCAGCAGTGAAACGGGAGGGCCAGATACGCAGTATTTT. Protein: CASSETGGPDTQYF.